This TCR beta chain was captured in a study of shared clonotypes between healthy human individuals. Whole-study context: Each donor contributed plates that comprised three CD4 naive, three CD4 memory, two CD8 naive and one CD8 memory.

For this clone: The sample carries other DNA sequences with the same CDR3.

CDR3 length: 16 amino acids. V gave up 0 bases and J gave up 3 bases; unmatched junction bases: 2. CDR1 is SGHVS and CDR2 is FNYEAQ in the germline V gene. Repertoires were generated with immunoSEQ multiplex PCR, while TCRdb's copy carries only in-frame clones and drops some. The sample includes some 1.5 million clones, roughly 96% seen only once; the top ten take roughly 1.2%. Sequenced material: naive CD4+ T cells sorted from blood. Subset indicated: CD45RA+ positively selected. V is TRBV7-6 and J is TRBJ2-1, with 10 bases lining up with TRBD2. This sequence originates from a man younger than 45 in good health. CDR3 sequence: CASSLARLAGYNEQFF. DNA for the CDR3: TGTGCCAGCAGCTTAGCGAGACTAGCGGGCTACAATGAGCAGTTCTTC. Combining the CDR3 with reference TRBV7-6 and TRBJ2-1 gives the whole variable domain GAGVSQSPRYKVTKRGQDVALRCDPISGHVSLYWYRQALGQGPEFLTYFNYEAQQDKSGLPNDRFSAERPEGSISTLTIQRTEQRDSAMYRCASSLARLAGYNEQFFGPGTRLTVL.